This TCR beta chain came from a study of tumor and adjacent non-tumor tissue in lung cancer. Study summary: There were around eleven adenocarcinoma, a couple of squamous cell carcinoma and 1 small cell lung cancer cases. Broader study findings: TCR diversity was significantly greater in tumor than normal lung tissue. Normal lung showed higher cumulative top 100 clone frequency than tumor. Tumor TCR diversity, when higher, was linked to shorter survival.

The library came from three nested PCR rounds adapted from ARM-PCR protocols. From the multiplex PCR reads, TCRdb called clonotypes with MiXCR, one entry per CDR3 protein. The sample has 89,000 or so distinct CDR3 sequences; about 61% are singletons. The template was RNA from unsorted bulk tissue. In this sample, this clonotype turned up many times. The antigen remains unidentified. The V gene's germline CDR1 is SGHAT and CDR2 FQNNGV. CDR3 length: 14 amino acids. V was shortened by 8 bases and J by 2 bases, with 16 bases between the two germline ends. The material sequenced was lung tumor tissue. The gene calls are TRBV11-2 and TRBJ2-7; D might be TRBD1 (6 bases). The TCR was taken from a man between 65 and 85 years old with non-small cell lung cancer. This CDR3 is CASRQGTGAYEQYF. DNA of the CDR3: TGTGCCAGCCGTCAGGGGACCGGAGCCTACGAGCAGTACTTC.